The T cell receptor (beta chain) described here comes from a study of early T cells in non-severe SARS-CoV-2 infection. Worth noting for this clonotype: Its antigen is currently unknown.

MiXCR, run by TCRdb on the 5' RACE reads, gives a single entry per CDR3 protein. In the table there are about 26,000 distinct CDR3 sequences, around 4.5% of which are singletons. General study points: VDJdb matching skewed toward anti-spike CD8 responses, missing private and CD4 specificities.

V lost 5 bases and J lost 4, with 12 bases in between. The CDR3 runs 14 residues. This receptor was identified in an adult who was a healthcare worker with PCR-confirmed SARS-CoV-2 infection or an uninfected control (not recorded which). Source material: whole blood. J is TRBJ2-1 and V is TRBV12-3 or TRBV12-4; D tentatively reads TRBD1 or TRBD2 (5 bases each). Here the CDR3 reads CASSPGRPYNEQFF. As DNA, the CDR3 is TGTGCCAGCAGTCCGGGACGGCCGTACAATGAGCAGTTCTTC.